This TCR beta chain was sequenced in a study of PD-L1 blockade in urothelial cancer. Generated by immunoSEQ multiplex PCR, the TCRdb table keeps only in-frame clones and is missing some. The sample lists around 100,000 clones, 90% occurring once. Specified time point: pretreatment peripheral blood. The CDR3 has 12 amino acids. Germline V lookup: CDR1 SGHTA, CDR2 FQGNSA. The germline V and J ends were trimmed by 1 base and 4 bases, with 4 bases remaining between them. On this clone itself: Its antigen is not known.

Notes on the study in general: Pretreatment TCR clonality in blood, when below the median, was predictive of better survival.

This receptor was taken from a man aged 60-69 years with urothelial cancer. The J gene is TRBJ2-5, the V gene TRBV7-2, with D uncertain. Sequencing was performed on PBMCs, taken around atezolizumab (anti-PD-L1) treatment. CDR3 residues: CASSLVRETQYF. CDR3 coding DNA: TGTGCCAGCAGCTTAGTGCGAGAGACCCAGTACTTC.